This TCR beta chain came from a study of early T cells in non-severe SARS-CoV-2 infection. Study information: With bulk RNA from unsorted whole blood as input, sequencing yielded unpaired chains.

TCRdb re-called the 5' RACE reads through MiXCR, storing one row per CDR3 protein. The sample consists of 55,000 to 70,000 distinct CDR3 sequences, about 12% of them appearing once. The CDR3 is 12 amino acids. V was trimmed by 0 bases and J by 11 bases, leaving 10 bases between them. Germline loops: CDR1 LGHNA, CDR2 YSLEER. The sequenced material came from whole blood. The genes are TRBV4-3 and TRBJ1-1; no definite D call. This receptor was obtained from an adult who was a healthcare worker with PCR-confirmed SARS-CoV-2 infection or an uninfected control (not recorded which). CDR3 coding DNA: TGCGCCAGCAGCCAAGATGGGTTTTCGGCTTTCTTT. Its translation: CASSQDGFSAFF.